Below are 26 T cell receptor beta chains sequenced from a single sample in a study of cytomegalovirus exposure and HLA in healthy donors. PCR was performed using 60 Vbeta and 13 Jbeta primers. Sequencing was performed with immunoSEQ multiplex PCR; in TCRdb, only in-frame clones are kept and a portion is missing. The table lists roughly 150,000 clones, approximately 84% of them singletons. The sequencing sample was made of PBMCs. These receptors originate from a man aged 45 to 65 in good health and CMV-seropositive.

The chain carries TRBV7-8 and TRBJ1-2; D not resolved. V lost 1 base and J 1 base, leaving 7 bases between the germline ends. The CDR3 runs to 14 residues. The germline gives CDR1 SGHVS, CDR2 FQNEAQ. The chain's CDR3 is CASSLDEINYGYTF. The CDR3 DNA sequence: TGTGCCAGCAGCTTAGATGAGATTAACTATGGCTACACCTTC.

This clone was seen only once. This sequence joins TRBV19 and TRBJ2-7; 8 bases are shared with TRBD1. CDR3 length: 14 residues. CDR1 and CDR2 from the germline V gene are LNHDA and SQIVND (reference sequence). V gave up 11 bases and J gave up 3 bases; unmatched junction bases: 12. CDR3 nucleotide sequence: TGTGCCTGCTCGAGACAGGGGAAAAACTACGAGCAGTACTTC. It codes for CACSRQGKNYEQYF.

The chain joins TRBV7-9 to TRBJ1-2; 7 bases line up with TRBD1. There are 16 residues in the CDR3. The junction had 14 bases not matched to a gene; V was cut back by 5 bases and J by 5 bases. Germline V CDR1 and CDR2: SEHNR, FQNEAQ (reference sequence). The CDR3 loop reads CASSQGGRGTEYGYTF. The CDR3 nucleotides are TGTGCCAGCAGCCAAGGGGGTCGGGGGACAGAGTATGGCTACACCTTC.

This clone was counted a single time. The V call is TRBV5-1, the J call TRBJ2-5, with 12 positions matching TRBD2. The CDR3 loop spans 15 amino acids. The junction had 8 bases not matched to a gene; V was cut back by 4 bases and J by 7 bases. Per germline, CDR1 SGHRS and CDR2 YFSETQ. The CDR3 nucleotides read TGCGCCAGCAGCCCCGGACTAGCGGGGCCGGGGACCCAGTACTTC. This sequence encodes CASSPGLAGPGTQYF.

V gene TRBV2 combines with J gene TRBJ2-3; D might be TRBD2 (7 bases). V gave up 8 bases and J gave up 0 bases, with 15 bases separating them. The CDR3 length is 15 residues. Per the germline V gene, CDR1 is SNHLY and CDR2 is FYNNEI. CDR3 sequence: CASQREGGSTDTQYF. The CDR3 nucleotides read TGTGCCAGCCAAAGGGAGGGGGGTAGCACAGATACGCAGTATTTT.

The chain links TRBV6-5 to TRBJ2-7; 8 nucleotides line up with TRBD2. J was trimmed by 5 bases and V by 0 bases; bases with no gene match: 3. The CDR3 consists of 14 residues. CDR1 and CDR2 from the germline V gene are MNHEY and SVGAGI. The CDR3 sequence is CASSYSGLDDEQYF. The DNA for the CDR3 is TGTGCCAGCAGTTACTCGGGACTAGACGACGAGCAGTACTTC.

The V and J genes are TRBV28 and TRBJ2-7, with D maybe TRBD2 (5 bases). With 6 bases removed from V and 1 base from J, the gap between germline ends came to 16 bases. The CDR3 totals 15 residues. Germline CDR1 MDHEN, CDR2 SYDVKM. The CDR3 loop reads CASSPGSSVSYEQYF. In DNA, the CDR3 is TGTGCCAGCAGCCCGGGGAGCTCGGTTTCCTACGAGCAGTACTTC.

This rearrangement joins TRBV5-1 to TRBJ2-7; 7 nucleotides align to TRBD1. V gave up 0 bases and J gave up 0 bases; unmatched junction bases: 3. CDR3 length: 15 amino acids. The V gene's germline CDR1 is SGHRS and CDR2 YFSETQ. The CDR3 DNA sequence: TGCGCCAGCAGCTTGGCTTCAGGGGGCTCCTACGAGCAGTACTTC. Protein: CASSLASGGSYEQYF.

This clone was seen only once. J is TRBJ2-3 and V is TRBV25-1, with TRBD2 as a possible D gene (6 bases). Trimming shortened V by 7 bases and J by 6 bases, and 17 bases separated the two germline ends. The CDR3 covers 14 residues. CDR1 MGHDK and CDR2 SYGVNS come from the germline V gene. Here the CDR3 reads CASTSIAASDTQYF. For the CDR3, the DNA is TGTGCCAGCACCTCAATAGCGGCCTCGGATACGCAGTATTTT.

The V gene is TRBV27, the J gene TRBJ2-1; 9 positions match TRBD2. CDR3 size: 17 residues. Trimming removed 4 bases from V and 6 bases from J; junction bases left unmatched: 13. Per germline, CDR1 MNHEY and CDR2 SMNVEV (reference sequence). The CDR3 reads CASSWYRVASGTNEQFF. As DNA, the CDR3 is TGTGCCAGCAGTTGGTACAGGGTCGCTAGCGGGACCAATGAGCAGTTCTTC.

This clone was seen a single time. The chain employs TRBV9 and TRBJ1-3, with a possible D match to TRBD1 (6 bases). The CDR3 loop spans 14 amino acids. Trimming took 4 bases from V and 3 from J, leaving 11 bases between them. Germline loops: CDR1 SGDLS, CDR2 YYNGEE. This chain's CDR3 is CASSSPGHGNTIYF. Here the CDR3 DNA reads TGTGCCAGCAGCTCCCCGGGACATGGAAACACCATATATTTT. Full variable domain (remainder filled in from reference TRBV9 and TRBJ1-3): DSGVTQTPKHLITATGQRVTLRCSPRSGDLSVYWYQQSLDQGLQFLIQYYNGEERAKGNILERFSAQQFPDLHSELNLSSLELGDSALYFCASSSPGHGNTIYFGEGSWLTVV.

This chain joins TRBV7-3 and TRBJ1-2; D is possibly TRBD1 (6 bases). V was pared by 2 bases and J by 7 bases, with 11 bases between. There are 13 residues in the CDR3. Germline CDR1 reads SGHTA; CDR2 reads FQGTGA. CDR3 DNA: TGTGCCAGCAGCTTACTCGGACAGACTGGCTACACCTTC. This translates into CASSLLGQTGYTF.

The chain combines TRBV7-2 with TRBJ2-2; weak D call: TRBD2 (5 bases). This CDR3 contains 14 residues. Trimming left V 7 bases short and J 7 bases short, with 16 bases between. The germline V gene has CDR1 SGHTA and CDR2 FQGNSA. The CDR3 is CASIRGTTGGELFF. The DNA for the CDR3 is TGTGCCAGCATTCGGGGAACCACGGGCGGGGAGCTGTTTTTT.

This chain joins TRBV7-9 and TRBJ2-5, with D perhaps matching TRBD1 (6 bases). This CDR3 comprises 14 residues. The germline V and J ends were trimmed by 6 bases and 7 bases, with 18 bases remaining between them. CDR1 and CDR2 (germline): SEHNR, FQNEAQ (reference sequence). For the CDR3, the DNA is TGTGCCAGCAGAAATGGGGGCGCCTCTCGGACCCAGTACTTC. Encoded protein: CASRNGGASRTQYF.

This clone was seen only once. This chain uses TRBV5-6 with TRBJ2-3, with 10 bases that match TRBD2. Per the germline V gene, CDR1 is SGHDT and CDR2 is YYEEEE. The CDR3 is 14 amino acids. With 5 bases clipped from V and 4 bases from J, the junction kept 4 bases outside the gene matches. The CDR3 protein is CASSPLAGADTQYF. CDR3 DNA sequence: TGTGCCAGCAGTCCCCTAGCGGGGGCAGATACGCAGTATTTT.

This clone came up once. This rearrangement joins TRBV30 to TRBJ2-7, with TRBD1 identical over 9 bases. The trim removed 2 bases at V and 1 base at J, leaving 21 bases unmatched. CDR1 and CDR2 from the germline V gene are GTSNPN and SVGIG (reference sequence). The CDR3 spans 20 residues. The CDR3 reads CAWSSRGQGSRKVNSYEQYF. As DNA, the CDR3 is TGTGCCTGGAGTTCTAGAGGACAGGGGTCTCGAAAAGTGAATTCCTACGAGCAGTACTTC.

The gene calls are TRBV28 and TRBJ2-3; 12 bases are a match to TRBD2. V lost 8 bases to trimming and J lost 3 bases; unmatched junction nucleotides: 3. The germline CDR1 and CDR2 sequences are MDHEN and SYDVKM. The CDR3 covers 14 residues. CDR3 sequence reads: CASGTSGRTDTQYF. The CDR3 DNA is TGTGCCAGCGGCACTAGCGGGAGGACAGATACGCAGTATTTT.

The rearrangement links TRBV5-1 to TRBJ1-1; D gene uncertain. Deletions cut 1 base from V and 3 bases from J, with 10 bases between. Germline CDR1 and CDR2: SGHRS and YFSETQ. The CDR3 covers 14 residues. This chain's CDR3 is CASSLFGTDTEAFF. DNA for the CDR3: TGCGCCAGCAGCTTGTTTGGAACAGACACTGAAGCTTTCTTT.

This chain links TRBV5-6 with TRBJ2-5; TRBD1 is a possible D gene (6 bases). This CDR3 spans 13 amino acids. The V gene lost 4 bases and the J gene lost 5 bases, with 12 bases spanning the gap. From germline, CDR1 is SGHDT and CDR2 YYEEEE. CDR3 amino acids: CASSAGTTETQYF. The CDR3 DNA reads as TGTGCCAGCAGCGCCGGGACAACTGAGACCCAGTACTTC. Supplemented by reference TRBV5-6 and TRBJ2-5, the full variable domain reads DAGVTQSPTHLIKTRGQQVTLRCSPKSGHDTVSWYQQALGQGPQFIFQYYEEEERQRGNFPDRFSGHQFPNYSSELNVNALLLGDSALYLCASSAGTTETQYFGPGTRLLVL.

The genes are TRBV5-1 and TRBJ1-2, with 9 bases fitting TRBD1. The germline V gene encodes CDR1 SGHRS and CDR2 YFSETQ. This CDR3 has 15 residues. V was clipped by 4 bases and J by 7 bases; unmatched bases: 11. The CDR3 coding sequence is TGCGCCAGCAGCCAAGAGACAGGGGGAAGGGTTGGCTACACCTTC. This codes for CASSQETGGRVGYTF. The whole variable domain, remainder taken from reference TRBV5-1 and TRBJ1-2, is KAGVTQTPRYLIKTRGQQVTLSCSPISGHRSVSWYQQTPGQGLQFLFEYFSETQRNKGNFPGRFSGRQFSNSRSEMNVSTLELGDSALYLCASSQETGGRVGYTFGSGTRLTVV.

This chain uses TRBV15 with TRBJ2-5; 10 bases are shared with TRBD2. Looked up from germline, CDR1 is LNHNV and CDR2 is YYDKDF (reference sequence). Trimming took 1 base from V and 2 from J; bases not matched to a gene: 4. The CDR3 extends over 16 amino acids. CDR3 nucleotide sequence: TGTGCCACCAGCAGAGCGCTAGCGGGGGAACAAGAGACCCAGTACTTC. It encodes CATSRALAGEQETQYF.

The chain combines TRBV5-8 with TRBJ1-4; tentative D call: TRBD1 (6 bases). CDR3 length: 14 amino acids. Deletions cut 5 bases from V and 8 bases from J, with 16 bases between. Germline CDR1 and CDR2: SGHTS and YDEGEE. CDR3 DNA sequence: TGTGCCAGCAGAAGTCCGCCAGGGGTCGAAAAACTGTTTTTT. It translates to CASRSPPGVEKLFF.

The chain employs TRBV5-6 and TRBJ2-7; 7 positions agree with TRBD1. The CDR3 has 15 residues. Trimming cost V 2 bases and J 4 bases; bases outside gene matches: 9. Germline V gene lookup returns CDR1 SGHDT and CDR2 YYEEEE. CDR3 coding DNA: TGTGCCAGCAGCTTTCGACAGGGAAGGTTGTACGAGCAGTACTTC. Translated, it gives CASSFRQGRLYEQYF.

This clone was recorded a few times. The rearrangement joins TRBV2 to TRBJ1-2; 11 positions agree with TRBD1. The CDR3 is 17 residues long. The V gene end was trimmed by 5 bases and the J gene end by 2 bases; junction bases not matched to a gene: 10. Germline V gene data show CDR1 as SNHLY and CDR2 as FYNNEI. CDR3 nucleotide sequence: TGTGCCAGCAGTTCGGACAGGGGGCCCCCCTTCAACTATGGCTACACCTTC. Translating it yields CASSSDRGPPFNYGYTF. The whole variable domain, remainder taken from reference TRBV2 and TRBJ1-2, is EPEVTQTPSHQVTQMGQEVILRCVPISNHLYFYWYRQILGQKVEFLVSFYNNEISEKSEIFDDQFSVERPDGSNFTLKIRSTKLEDSAMYFCASSSDRGPPFNYGYTFGSGTRLTVV.

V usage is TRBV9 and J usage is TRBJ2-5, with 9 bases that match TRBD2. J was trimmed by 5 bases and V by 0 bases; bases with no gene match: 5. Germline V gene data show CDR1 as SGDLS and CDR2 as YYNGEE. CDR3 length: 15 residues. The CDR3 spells CASSVGGGVGETQYF. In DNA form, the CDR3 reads TGTGCCAGCAGCGTAGGCGGGGGGGTCGGGGAGACCCAGTACTTC.

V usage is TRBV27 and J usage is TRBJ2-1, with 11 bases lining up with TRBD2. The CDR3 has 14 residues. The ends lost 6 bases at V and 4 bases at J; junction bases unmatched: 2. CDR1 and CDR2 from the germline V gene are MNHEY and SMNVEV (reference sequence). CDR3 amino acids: CASRGTSGYNEQFF. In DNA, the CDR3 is TGTGCCAGCAGAGGGACTAGCGGTTACAATGAGCAGTTCTTC.